This TCR beta chain was captured by sequencing in a study of response to subunit inactivated influenza vaccine. Findings and limits, study-wide: With each seasonal influenza vaccination, the authors suggested, few new T cells are recruited.

In the case of this clonotype: Its antigen remains unidentified.

TCRdb passed the RT-PCR reads through MiXCR, listing each CDR3 protein once. The sample lists 600,000 to 850,000 distinct CDR3 sequences; roughly 15% were seen once. Germline V gene data show CDR1 as SGHTA and CDR2 as FQGNSA. V was trimmed by 5 bases and J by 2 bases, leaving 10 bases between them. There are 15 residues in the CDR3. The sample in question was PBMCs from blood, obtained about 14 days before vaccination. The chain uses TRBV7-2 and TRBJ2-6; a weak D match, TRBD2 (6 bases). The receptor was isolated from a man aged 50-60 years who received an inactivated influenza vaccine. The CDR3 is CASSRTTAGANVLTF. The CDR3 region has the DNA TGTGCCAGCAGCCGGACTACCGCTGGGGCCAACGTCCTGACTTTC.